This T cell receptor beta chain was recovered during a study of T cell changes during pregnancy in multiple sclerosis. Assay: immunoSEQ multiplex PCR; the TCRdb copy retains only in-frame clones and omits some. Among some 140,000 clones listed, 90% to 98% were seen once. This clone was observed a single time. The clonotype was recovered from a female donor with multiple sclerosis, enrolled in a pregnancy study. The sequenced sample was peripheral blood, obtained after pregnancy.

CDR3 residues: CASSFNWDASFYEQYF. DNA of the CDR3: TGTGCCAGCAGTTTTAACTGGGATGCTAGCTTCTACGAGCAGTACTTC. The chain combines TRBV28 with TRBJ2-7, with D perhaps TRBD2 (5 bases). The CDR3 loop spans 16 amino acids. Germline CDR1 is MDHEN and CDR2 is SYDVKM. Trimming shortened V by 3 bases and J by 3 bases, and 18 bases separated the two germline ends.